The next 20 T cell receptor beta chains were all read from a single sample in a study of post-analysis software for immune sequencing data. Study outcomes and limitations: Five or six TRBV segments were more frequent in patients than controls; TRBV5-6, TRBV5-1 and TRBV20-1 belonged to this group.

Libraries were made from TCR beta cDNA, and they carried unique molecular identifiers. TCRdb reprocessed the PCR reads via MiXCR and lists one record per CDR3 protein. The sample holds 150,000 to 200,000 distinct CDR3 sequences, over 25% seen once. No antigen has been assigned to these receptors. Sequencing was carried out using blood. Source of these receptors: a girl aged 10 to 17 with multiple sclerosis.

Many counts were recorded for this clonotype. This chain links TRBV12-3 or TRBV12-4 with TRBJ2-7; D is ambiguous. The CDR3 runs 13 residues. V was clipped by 3 bases and J by 2 bases, with 8 bases between them. CDR3 in amino acids: CASSFSPAYEQYF. In DNA, the CDR3 is TGTGCCAGCAGTTTCTCACCTGCCTACGAGCAGTACTTC.

V gene TRBV5-1 combines with J gene TRBJ2-5; the D call may be TRBD1 or TRBD2 (5 bases each). Gene TRBJ2-7 matches the end of the DNA better, so the J call may be wrong. The CDR3 spans 15 residues. Germline CDR1 is SGHRS and CDR2 is YFSETQ. The CDR3 here is CASSFLRDGAYEQYF. As DNA, the CDR3 is TGCGCCAGCAGCTTTCTCCGGGACGGAGCCTACGAGCAGTACTTC.

Many counts were recorded for this clonotype. The V and J genes are TRBV6-1 and TRBJ2-7; D is perhaps TRBD1 (6 bases). This CDR3 has 13 residues. Trimming took off 6 bases at V and 5 bases at J, with 14 bases between the two ends. Germline-derived CDR1 and CDR2 are MNHNS and SASEGT. DNA for the CDR3: TGTGCCAGCAGGGAGGCAGGGGTTAACGAGCAGTACTTC. Its translation: CASREAGVNEQYF.

V gene TRBV7-9 combines with J gene TRBJ1-2; a weak D match, TRBD1 (6 bases). The CDR3 sequence is 16 residues long. V shed 2 bases and J shed 6 bases, with 19 bases lying between them. CDR1 and CDR2 from the germline V gene are SEHNR and FQNEAQ (reference sequence). CDR3 sequence reads: CASSLSFDAQGDGYTF. In nucleotides, the CDR3 is TGTGCCAGCAGCTTAAGTTTTGACGCACAGGGAGATGGCTACACCTTC.

The sample holds a few counts of this clonotype. V gene TRBV4-1 combines with J gene TRBJ2-7; TRBD2 agrees at 10 bases. The J segment lost 10 bases and the V segment lost 5 bases, leaving 14 bases of the junction unmatched. Germline CDR1 and CDR2: MGHRA and YSYEKL. This CDR3 region has 15 residues. The CDR3 sequence: CASSAGTSVREAQYF. CDR3 nucleotide sequence: TGCGCCAGCAGCGCCGGGACTAGCGTTCGAGAGGCCCAGTACTTC.

The chain links TRBV7-9 to TRBJ1-5; 8 nucleotides align to TRBD1. V lost 1 base to trimming and J lost 6 bases; unmatched junction nucleotides: 2. CDR3 length equals 14 residues. CDR1 and CDR2 (germline): SEHNR, FQNEAQ (reference sequence). CDR3 DNA: TGTGCCAGCAGCTTAGGGACAGGGAGTCAGCCCCAGCATTTT. Residues: CASSLGTGSQPQHF.

This chain joins TRBV6-4 and TRBJ2-1; 11 bases agree with TRBD2. CDR1 and CDR2 (germline): MRHNA, SNTAGT. V lost 7 bases and J lost 8; bases outside the gene matches: 22. This CDR3 region has 19 residues. In DNA, the CDR3 is TGTGCCAGCACTTGGCGGTTAATGCTAGCGGGAGGTTTTTTTCATGAGCAGTTCTTC. Protein: CASTWRLMLAGGFFHEQFF.

Points on this clonotype: A read error may explain this, as a much larger clone is one base away. This chain uses TRBV6-5 with TRBJ2-1; D may correspond to TRBD1 or TRBD2 (6 bases each). V lost 4 bases and J 10 bases, leaving 20 bases between the germline ends. Germline CDR1 and CDR2: MNHEY and SVGAGI. This CDR3 is built from 15 residues. The CDR3 region is CASSSGDRGLYEQFF. In nucleotides, the CDR3 is TGTGCCAGCAGTTCCGGGGATCGGGGGCTCTACGAGCAGTTCTTC.

The chain carries TRBV7-9 and TRBJ1-1, with D perhaps matching TRBD1 (6 bases). The V gene lost 5 bases and the J gene lost 8 bases, with 18 bases spanning the gap. Looked up from germline, CDR1 is SEHNR and CDR2 is FQNEAQ (reference sequence). This CDR3 contains 14 residues. CDR3 DNA: TGTGCCAGCAGCCCACTCACAGGGCGAGCCGAAGCTTTCTTT. Its translation: CASSPLTGRAEAFF.

This clonotype has only a few counts. The rearrangement links TRBV12-3 or TRBV12-4 to TRBJ1-1, with a weak D call TRBD1 (6 bases). V was clipped by 8 bases and J by 4 bases, with 11 bases between them. The CDR3 is 12 amino acids. CDR3 nucleotides: TGTGCCAGCGGGAGGGGGACCACTGAAGCTTTCTTT. It specifies CASGRGTTEAFF.

Worth noting for this clonotype: The junction shows a germline mismatch at one end, possibly a read error. The J gene is TRBJ2-3, the V gene TRBV7-8; D call uncertain. The CDR3 length is 15 residues. Germline assignment: CDR1 SGHVS and CDR2 FQNEAQ. The CDR3 sequence: CAGSLIPANADTQYF. In DNA, the CDR3 is TGTGCCGGCAGCTTGATACCAGCGAACGCAGATACGCAGTATTTT. Using reference TRBV7-8 and TRBJ2-3 for the parts outside the CDR3, the full variable domain is GAGVSQSPRYKVAKRGQDVALRCDPISGHVSLFWYQQALGQGPEFLTYFQNEAQLDKSGLPSDRFFAERPEGSVSTLKIQRTQQEDSAVYLCAGSLIPANADTQYFGPGTRLTVL.

This clonotype was seen ten or more times. J is TRBJ2-5 and V is TRBV12-3 or TRBV12-4, with 10 bases that match TRBD2. J was trimmed by 4 bases and V by 6 bases; bases with no gene match: 5. The CDR3 has 14 amino acids. The DNA for the CDR3 is TGTGCCAGCAGAAAATTAGCGGGAGGAGAGACCCAGTACTTC. Its protein product is CASRKLAGGETQYF.

The genes are TRBV10-3 and TRBJ2-5; D call uncertain. The V end was cut by 6 bases, the J end by 2 bases, with 10 bases between. The CDR3 has 13 amino acids. Germline values: CDR1 ENHRY, CDR2 SYGVKD. The CDR3, as DNA: TGTGCCATCAGAACGAACAGTCAAGAGACCCAGTACTTC. As protein: CAIRTNSQETQYF.

This clonotype was recorded many times. The V call is TRBV20-1, the J call TRBJ2-1; the match to TRBD1 covers 8 bases. This CDR3 has 15 residues. V lost 6 bases and J lost 4; bases outside the gene matches: 11. Germline CDR1 DFQATT, CDR2 SNEGSKA (reference sequence). The CDR3 loop is CSARRQGAIYNEQFF. CDR3 in DNA: TGCAGTGCGCGACGCCAGGGGGCAATATACAATGAGCAGTTCTTC.

V is TRBV5-5 and J is TRBJ1-2, with 9 bases identical to TRBD1. V was clipped by 6 bases and J by 4 bases; unmatched bases: 7. This CDR3 is built from 14 residues. Germline values: CDR1 SGHKS, CDR2 YYEKEE (reference sequence). CDR3 nucleotide sequence: TGTGCCAGCAACCGGGACAGGGTCCTCTATGGCTACACCTTC. Translated, it gives CASNRDRVLYGYTF. Combining the CDR3 with reference TRBV5-5 and TRBJ1-2 gives the whole variable domain DAGVTQSPTHLIKTRGQQVTLRCSPISGHKSVSWYQQVLGQGPQFIFQYYEKEERGRGNFPDRFSARQFPNYSSELNVNALLLGDSALYLCASNRDRVLYGYTFGSGTRLTVV.

At least ten counts were recorded for this clonotype. This chain links TRBV29-1 with TRBJ2-1; 11 bases line up with TRBD2. The trim removed 5 bases at V and 5 bases at J, leaving 8 bases unmatched. CDR1 and CDR2 from the germline V gene are SQVTM and ANQGSEA. The CDR3 extends over 15 amino acids. The CDR3 DNA follows: TGCAGCGTTTTCGCCGGGACTAGCGGTCACAATGAGCAGTTCTTC. Amino acids: CSVFAGTSGHNEQFF.

This clonotype was recorded at least ten times. V usage is TRBV9 and J usage is TRBJ2-1; D perhaps matches TRBD2 (7 bases). CDR1 SGDLS and CDR2 YYNGEE come from the germline V gene. The CDR3 is made up of 14 amino acids. V was trimmed by 0 bases and J by 7 bases, leaving 11 bases between them. CDR3 residues: CASSVGGGRNEQFF. The CDR3 coding sequence is TGTGCCAGCAGCGTAGGGGGGGGCAGGAATGAGCAGTTCTTC.

Ten or more counts support this clonotype. This chain joins TRBV11-3 and TRBJ2-1; 9 bases align to TRBD2. This CDR3 spans 17 amino acids. J lost 0 bases, V lost 5 bases, and 8 bases had no gene match. CDR1 and CDR2 from the germline V gene are SGHNT and YENEEA. The CDR3 loop is CASSQTSGYSSYNEQFF. The CDR3 coding sequence is TGTGCCAGCAGCCAAACTAGCGGGTATAGCTCCTACAATGAGCAGTTCTTC.

This clonotype has at least ten counts. The chain couples TRBV5-1 to TRBJ2-1; D not resolved. The V gene's germline CDR1 is SGHRS and CDR2 YFSETQ. The CDR3 spans 11 residues. Trimming stripped 4 bases from V and 5 bases from J, with 4 bases between. CDR3 sequence: CASSLDNEQFF. The CDR3, as DNA: TGCGCCAGCAGCCTAGACAATGAGCAGTTCTTC.

The V and J genes are TRBV20-1 and TRBJ2-7; D call uncertain. Per the germline V gene, CDR1 is DFQATT and CDR2 is SNEGSKA (reference sequence). This CDR3 spans 11 amino acids. Trimming took off 6 bases at V and 6 bases at J, with 12 bases between the two ends. In nucleotides, the CDR3 is TGCAGTGCCTTTCGGCTGTCCGAGCAGTACTTC. This encodes CSAFRLSEQYF.